This is a list of T cell receptor beta chains from one sample in a study of shared clonotypes between healthy human individuals. Using immunoSEQ multiplex PCR, the repertoire was profiled, and TCRdb retains in-frame clones only, with some absent. The repertoire consists of a few million clones, with approximately 92% occurring once and the leading ten covering around 0.14%. Material for sequencing was naive CD4+ T cells sorted from blood. Every receptor here comes from a man aged 18 to 30 in good health. CDR3s include the opening cysteine and the closing phenylalanine or tryptophan. The D gene is left open where the match is weak. Some rows have no size entry. The others give once, few or many, or a class for an expanded clone.

TGTGCCAGCAGCTCCGGGACAGCTGCTAACTATGGCTACACCTTC CASSSGTAANYGYTF - TRBJ1-2 TRBD1 TRBV6-1
TGTGCCAGCCGCCCTAAACCGAGCTCCTACGAGCAGTACTTC CASRPKPSSYEQYF once TRBJ2-7 - TRBV6-5
TGTGCCAGCTCACCGGGAGGGGGCTATGGCTACACCTTC CASSPGGGYGYTF - TRBJ1-2 - TRBV18
TGTGCTAGCAGCTTATTTGCTAGCGGCCAAGAGACCCAGTACTTC CASSLFASGQETQYF - TRBJ2-5 TRBD2 TRBV7-7
TGTGCCAGCAGCCCTCGACTAGGCATCCAAGAGACCCAGTACTTC CASSPRLGIQETQYF - TRBJ2-5 - TRBV9
TGTGCCAGCAACCTCGGGACAGCGTACGAGCAGTACTTC CASNLGTAYEQYF - TRBJ2-7 TRBD1 TRBV28
TGTGCCACCAGCAGGCCGCTGGGACAGGGTAGCTCCTACAATGAGCAGTTCTTC CATSRPLGQGSSYNEQFF - TRBJ2-1 TRBD1 TRBV15
TGTGCCAGCAGTCAGACTAGCGGGAACTCCTACGAGCAGTACTTC CASSQTSGNSYEQYF - TRBJ2-7 TRBD2 TRBV25-1
TGTGCCATCGGGACAGGGGGTTTTAGAGAGACCCAGTACTTC CAIGTGGFRETQYF - TRBJ2-5 TRBD1 TRBV10-3
TGTGCCAGCAGCTCGAATACCGGGACTGCTAATGAGCAGTTCTTC CASSSNTGTANEQFF - TRBJ2-1 - TRBV7-9
TGTGCCAGCAGCCCACTAGCGGGAGAGGTCTACGAGCAGTACTTC CASSPLAGEVYEQYF - TRBJ2-7 TRBD2 TRBV7-2
TGTGCCAGCAACTCAGGGTCCCAAGAGACCCAGTACTTC CASNSGSQETQYF - TRBJ2-5 - TRBV6-1
TGTGCCAGCAGTAGACCCCCGGGACAAGGCACAGATACGCAGTATTTT CASSRPPGQGTDTQYF - TRBJ2-3 - TRBV6-7
TGTGCCAGCAGCCGCGACAGGGGACAAAAAGAGACCCAGTACTTC CASSRDRGQKETQYF - TRBJ2-5 TRBD1 TRBV5-6
TGCGCCAGCAGTCCGGGGAGGGCCGGGGAGCTGTTTTTT CASSPGRAGELFF - TRBJ2-2 TRBD2 TRBV5-1
TGCGCCAGCAGCGCAGAAACAGGGATTTCACCCCTCCACTTT CASSAETGISPLHF - TRBJ1-6 - TRBV5-1
TGTGCGGTAAGCTTGCCTAGCGGGACTACCTACGAGCAGTACTTC CAVSLPSGTTYEQYF - TRBJ2-7 TRBD2 TRBV19
TGTGCCAGCAGCTTACTAGCGGGGGTAGAGACCCAGTACTTC CASSLLAGVETQYF - TRBJ2-5 TRBD2 TRBV5-4
TGTGCCAGTAGTATAGTACAGGGCTACGAGCAGTACTTC CASSIVQGYEQYF - TRBJ2-7 - TRBV19
TGTGCCAGCAGCCCATTTGGGACCTCTGGAAACACCATATATTTT CASSPFGTSGNTIYF - TRBJ1-3 - TRBV5-4